This passage covers 11 T cell receptor beta chains from one sample sequenced in a study of beta chain features in type 1 diabetes. Reverse transcription of all isolated RNA meant that expressed TCRB transcripts were sequenced. TCRdb's table, derived via immunoSEQ multiplex PCR, lists solely in-frame clones and lacks some. The sample contains 970,000 or so clones, roughly 17% of which appear only once. Sequences were obtained from naive CD4+ T cells from blood. These receptors originate from a young woman in good health.

On this clone itself: The identical CDR3 is also encoded by other nucleotide sequences in the sample. V gene TRBV9 combines with J gene TRBJ2-1; no clear D. V lost 1 base and J 4 bases, leaving 6 bases between the germline ends. The CDR3 runs to 13 residues. Germline V gene sequence: CDR1 SGDLS, CDR2 YYNGEE. The CDR3 nucleotides are TGTGCCAGCAGCGTAAGCCCTTACAATGAGCAGTTCTTC. Its protein product is CASSVSPYNEQFF.

This clone was picked up a small number of times. The CDR3 coding sequence is TGTGCCAGCAGCTTGGCGGGAGCTAGCGGCCTCTATGAGCAGTTCTTC. Translation: CASSLAGASGLYEQFF. J is TRBJ2-1 and V is TRBV5-4; 7 nucleotides align to TRBD2. The V gene end was trimmed by 0 bases and the J gene end by 8 bases; junction bases not matched to a gene: 11. Per germline, CDR1 SGHNT and CDR2 YYREEE (reference sequence). The CDR3 spans 16 residues.

This clone was detected only a few times. The J gene is TRBJ2-1, the V gene TRBV7-2; TRBD1 aligns across 7 bases. Per the germline V gene, CDR1 is SGHTA and CDR2 is FQGNSA. V lost 5 bases and J lost 6; bases outside the gene matches: 13. The CDR3 covers 16 residues. CDR3 in amino acids: CASSDNPGQSFNEQFF. The CDR3 region has the DNA TGTGCCAGCAGCGACAACCCGGGACAGTCTTTCAATGAGCAGTTCTTC.

This clone was seen a handful of times. The gene calls are TRBV28 and TRBJ1-2; TRBD1 agrees at 10 bases. V was pared by 5 bases and J by 5 bases, with 5 bases of the junction left unmatched. Germline CDR1 is MDHEN and CDR2 is SYDVKM. This CDR3 region has 14 residues. The CDR3 loop is CASSLRDRGYGYTF. CDR3 bases: TGTGCCAGCAGTCTACGGGACAGGGGTTATGGCTACACCTTC.

The CDR3 loop reads CASSLDSTELFF. The CDR3 DNA is TGCGCCAGCAGCTTGGACAGCACGGAGCTGTTTTTT. The chain joins TRBV5-1 to TRBJ2-2; no firm D call. Between the trimmed V and J ends, which lost 0 bases and 10 bases, there was a span of 7 bases. Germline V gene data show CDR1 as SGHRS and CDR2 as YFSETQ. The CDR3 has 12 amino acids.

The rearrangement links TRBV15 to TRBJ2-7, with D uncertain. CDR1 is LNHNV, CDR2 YYDKDF, per germline (reference sequence). V lost 0 bases, J lost 4 bases, and 13 bases lay in between. CDR3 size: 15 residues. CDR3 DNA: TGTGCCACCAGCAGAGATTACAGTCTTAATTACGAGCAGTACTTC. Translation gives CATSRDYSLNYEQYF.

This sequence joins TRBV6-5 and TRBJ1-5; 8 positions match TRBD1. Trimming removed 5 bases from V and 1 base from J; junction bases left unmatched: 4. Germline V gene data show CDR1 as MNHEY and CDR2 as SVGAGI. The CDR3 contains 15 residues. CDR3 sequence: CASSQQGVSNQPQHF. The CDR3 nucleotides are TGTGCCAGCAGTCAACAGGGGGTCAGCAATCAGCCCCAGCATTTT.

The chain uses TRBV9 and TRBJ1-4; the D is unclear. Germline lookup yields CDR1 SGDLS and CDR2 YYNGEE. Trimming stripped 4 bases from V and 4 bases from J, with 17 bases between. There are 16 residues in the CDR3. The CDR3 loop reads CASSRAPVGHNEKLFF. CDR3 in DNA: TGTGCCAGCAGCCGGGCCCCGGTAGGCCATAATGAAAAACTGTTTTTT. Variable domain in full (rest from reference TRBV9 and TRBJ1-4): DSGVTQTPKHLITATGQRVTLRCSPRSGDLSVYWYQQSLDQGLQFLIQYYNGEERAKGNILERFSAQQFPDLHSELNLSSLELGDSALYFCASSRAPVGHNEKLFFGSGTQLSVL.

The chain has TRBV5-4 and TRBJ2-5; no clear D gene. Germline CDR1 is SGHNT and CDR2 is YYREEE (reference sequence). This CDR3 is 13 amino acids long. V was pared by 1 base and J by 3 bases, with 7 bases between. CDR3 amino acids: CASSLSHEETQYF. CDR3 sequence (DNA): TGTGCCAGCAGCTTGTCCCATGAAGAGACCCAGTACTTC.

This clone showed up just a few times. The chain combines TRBV28 with TRBJ1-1; the D gene is possibly TRBD1 (6 bases). Germline CDR1 and CDR2: MDHEN and SYDVKM. The length of the CDR3 is 15 residues. Trimming took 8 bases from V and 1 from J, leaving 17 bases between them. CDR3 sequence reads: CASLTSGRGNTEAFF. The CDR3 coding sequence is TGTGCCAGCCTAACCTCGGGCAGGGGGAACACTGAAGCTTTCTTT.

This chain links TRBV28 with TRBJ2-3; 7 bases fit TRBD1. Looked up from germline, CDR1 is MDHEN and CDR2 is SYDVKM. Losses at the gene ends were 6 bases for V and 0 bases for J; bases not matched to a gene: 9. The CDR3 length is 16 residues. CDR3 residues: CASRPQTGQSTDTQYF. For the CDR3, the DNA is TGTGCCAGCAGACCACAGACGGGACAGAGCACAGATACGCAGTATTTT. Full variable domain (rest looked up from reference TRBV28 and TRBJ2-3): DVKVTQSSRYLVKRTGEKVFLECVQDMDHENMFWYRQDPGLGLRLIYFSYDVKMKEKGDIPEGYSVSREKKERFSLILESASTNQTSMYLCASRPQTGQSTDTQYFGPGTRLTVL.